Presented here are 27 T cell receptor beta chains from one specimen sequenced in a study of blood T cell repertoires in COVID-19. Repertoires were generated with immunoSEQ multiplex PCR, while TCRdb's copy carries only in-frame clones and drops some. The table records about 310,000 clones, roughly 91% of them present only once. Source material: PBMCs or T cells enriched from blood (not recorded which). The origin of the receptors is a woman aged 25 to 39 who had recovered from COVID-19.

CDR3 bases: TGTGCCAGCAGCTTAGTAGGTTCTCGGGGCACTGAAGCTTTCTTT. This translates into CASSLVGSRGTEAFF. The chain carries TRBV7-2 and TRBJ1-1; D unclear. Deletions cut 1 base from V and 4 bases from J, with 13 bases between. The CDR3 runs 15 residues. In germline, CDR1 is SGHTA, CDR2 FQGNSA.

The chain uses TRBV29-1 and TRBJ2-3; 7 nucleotides match TRBD2. J was trimmed by 0 bases and V by 7 bases; bases with no gene match: 16. The germline CDR1 and CDR2 sequences are SQVTM and ANQGSEA. CDR3 length equals 17 residues. The CDR3 protein is CSAEIGLAVSSTDTQYF. The CDR3 DNA is TGCAGCGCCGAAATAGGGCTAGCGGTATCTAGCACAGATACGCAGTATTTT.

This clone was recorded once. The chain recombines TRBV19 with TRBJ1-2; 11 bases align to TRBD1. With 5 bases clipped from V and 8 bases from J, the junction kept 10 bases outside the gene matches. The CDR3 loop spans 15 amino acids. CDR1 is LNHDA, CDR2 SQIVND, per germline (reference sequence). The CDR3 DNA reads as TGTGCCAGTAGTGCACCGGGACAGGGGGTATCGGGCTACACCTTC. It encodes CASSAPGQGVSGYTF.

The chain links TRBV15 to TRBJ1-3; perhaps TRBD1 as D (5 bases). From germline, CDR1 is LNHNV and CDR2 YYDKDF (reference sequence). The CDR3 is made up of 16 amino acids. V was pared by 0 bases and J by 0 bases, with 9 bases between. This CDR3 reads CATSRDRGSSGNTIYF. DNA for the CDR3: TGTGCCACCAGCAGAGATCGGGGGTCCTCTGGAAACACCATATATTTT. Based on the CDR3 plus reference TRBV15 and TRBJ1-3, the full variable domain is DAMVIQNPRYQVTQFGKPVTLSCSQTLNHNVMYWYQQKSSQAPKLLFHYYDKDFNNEADTPDNFQSRRPNTSFCFLDIRSPGLGDTAMYLCATSRDRGSSGNTIYFGEGSWLTVV.

CDR3 sequence: CASSQDRSEIYEQYF. The CDR3 bases are TGCGCCAGCAGCCAAGATCGGTCCGAGATCTACGAGCAGTACTTC. This chain connects TRBV4-3 to TRBJ2-7; D ambiguous. The CDR3 consists of 15 residues. Germline-derived CDR1 and CDR2 are LGHNA and YSLEER. The V and J ends lost 0 bases and 3 bases respectively, with 12 bases between them.

J is TRBJ2-4 and V is TRBV19, with D possibly matching TRBD1 (6 bases). Germline CDR1 and CDR2: LNHDA and SQIVND (reference sequence). The CDR3 has 14 amino acids. The V and J ends lost 5 bases and 6 bases respectively, with 14 bases between them. In nucleotides, the CDR3 is TGTGCCAGTAGTCCGCACAGGGTGGGAAACATTCAGTACTTC. It is translated as CASSPHRVGNIQYF.

This chain links TRBV18 with TRBJ2-1; D is perhaps TRBD2 (6 bases). There are 15 residues in the CDR3. V was trimmed by 0 bases and J by 7 bases, leaving 13 bases between them. Germline lookup yields CDR1 KGHSH and CDR2 LQKENI. CDR3 sequence: CASSPPGLSPNEQFF. Here the CDR3 DNA reads TGTGCCAGCTCACCACCGGGACTTAGCCCGAATGAGCAGTTCTTC.

The chain has TRBV4-2 and TRBJ1-4; no reliable D call. This CDR3 has 14 amino acids. Trimming removed 4 bases at V and 0 bases at J, with 6 bases between. Germline-derived CDR1 and CDR2 are LGHNA and YNFKEQ. The CDR3 DNA reads TGTGCCAGCAGCCCCGGGACAACTAATGAAAAACTGTTTTTT. It specifies CASSPGTTNEKLFF.

This clone was seen a single time. The genes are TRBV18 and TRBJ1-3; D is unclear. The germline gives CDR1 KGHSH, CDR2 LQKENI. With 3 bases removed from V and 7 bases from J, the gap between germline ends came to 10 bases. The CDR3 covers 13 residues. The CDR3 nucleotides read TGTGCCAGCTCACCTCCCCCACGGAACACCATATATTTT. Translation: CASSPPPRNTIYF.

This clone occurred once. The chain combines TRBV15 with TRBJ2-2, with D maybe TRBD1 (5 bases). This CDR3 spans 14 amino acids. Trimming removed 9 bases from V and 2 bases from J, with 13 bases in between. Germline values: CDR1 LNHNV, CDR2 YYDKDF (reference sequence). The CDR3 nucleotides are TGTGCCACGATAAAGGGGTATAACACCGGGGAGCTGTTTTTT. As protein: CATIKGYNTGELFF.

V usage is TRBV18 and J usage is TRBJ2-2; no firm D call. The CDR3 has 14 amino acids. V was shortened by 3 bases and J by 8 bases, with 13 bases between the two germline ends. CDR1 is KGHSH, CDR2 LQKENI, per germline. In nucleotides, the CDR3 is TGTGCCAGCTCACCTGGATTGGAGAGGGGGGAGCTGTTTTTT. Translating gives CASSPGLERGELFF.

V usage is TRBV10-3 and J usage is TRBJ2-1; TRBD2 matches 7 bases. CDR3 length: 20 residues. The V segment lost 0 bases and the J segment 8 bases; nucleotides outside the gene matches: 22. Germline-derived CDR1 and CDR2 are ENHRY and SYGVKD. For the CDR3, the DNA is TGTGCCATCAGTGAGTCGAATTCTAACCAGCGGGAACTCCTATGGGATGAGCAGTTCTTC. Protein: CAISESNSNQRELLWDEQFF.

This clone showed up just once. This chain uses TRBV11-3 with TRBJ1-3; maybe TRBD1 (6 bases). The CDR3 loop spans 15 amino acids. The germline V gene has CDR1 SGHNT and CDR2 YENEEA. V lost 4 bases, J lost 4 bases, and 14 bases lay in between. As DNA, the CDR3 is TGTGCCAGCAGCTACGATGGGACACAAGGAAACACCATATATTTT. As protein: CASSYDGTQGNTIYF.

The rearrangement links TRBV7-8 to TRBJ2-7, with no clear D. This CDR3 contains 14 residues. V was clipped by 3 bases and J by 2 bases, with 11 bases between them. Germline V CDR1 and CDR2: SGHVS, FQNEAQ. CDR3 region: CASSFRSRTYEQYF. The CDR3 bases are TGTGCCAGCAGCTTTCGCTCTAGGACCTACGAGCAGTACTTC.

The V call is TRBV3-1 (or the pseudogene TRBV3-2), the J call TRBJ2-7; 8 nucleotides line up with TRBD2. Losses at the gene ends were 3 bases for V and 4 bases for J; bases not matched to a gene: 17. Germline loops: CDR1 LGHDT, CDR2 YNNKEL (reference sequence). The CDR3 runs 18 residues. CDR3 protein: CASSHPGGADGSGYEQYF. In DNA, the CDR3 is TGTGCCAGCAGCCACCCCGGGGGGGCGGACGGTTCGGGATACGAGCAGTACTTC.

The chain couples TRBV10-3 to TRBJ1-5; 8 bases line up with TRBD1. With V trimmed by 3 bases and J by 6 bases, 1 base remained unmatched. CDR1 is ENHRY and CDR2 is SYGVKD in the germline V gene. The CDR3 extends over 13 amino acids. The DNA for the CDR3 is TGTGCCATCAGTGACAGGGGGCTTCAGCCCCAGCATTTT. As protein: CAISDRGLQPQHF.

The chain employs TRBV7-9 and TRBJ1-4; D possibly corresponds to TRBD1 (5 bases). Germline CDR1 reads SEHNR; CDR2 reads FQNEAQ (reference sequence). This CDR3 spans 16 amino acids. Deletions cut 5 bases from V and 8 bases from J, with 21 bases between. Here the CDR3 reads CASSNPVGVGGEKLFF. The CDR3, as DNA: TGTGCCAGCAGCAACCCGGTGGGGGTCGGGGGGGAAAAACTGTTTTTT.

The rearrangement links TRBV5-4 to TRBJ1-4; D is undetermined. The CDR3 is 15 residues long. Germline CDR1 SGHNT, CDR2 YYREEE (reference sequence). Deletions cut 2 bases from V and 5 bases from J, with 13 bases between. The CDR3 DNA reads as TGTGCCAGCAGCTTCCGACACACCTCAAATGAAAAACTGTTTTTT. Its protein is CASSFRHTSNEKLFF.

V gene TRBV5-1 combines with J gene TRBJ2-1; TRBD1 matches at 9 bases. The V gene end was trimmed by 4 bases and the J gene end by 5 bases; junction bases not matched to a gene: 7. Germline CDR1 is SGHRS and CDR2 is YFSETQ. The CDR3 has 15 amino acids. CDR3 loop: CASSPGQGFDNEQFF. In DNA form, the CDR3 reads TGCGCCAGCAGCCCGGGACAGGGTTTCGACAATGAGCAGTTCTTC.

Concerning this clone: At the DNA level, this CDR3 is encoded by other sequences in the same sample as well. The chain uses TRBV6-5 and TRBJ1-1, with D unclear. Trimming stripped 2 bases from V and 1 base from J, with 5 bases between. The CDR3 sequence is 13 residues long. CDR1 MNHEY and CDR2 SVGAGI come from the germline V gene. Here the CDR3 DNA reads TGTGCCAGCAGTTACGCGGGGAACACTGAAGCTTTCTTT. Translated, it gives CASSYAGNTEAFF.

This clone has only one observation. This rearrangement joins TRBV21-1 to TRBJ1-1; the table assigns TRBD1, which was not confirmed against the DNA. TRBV21-1 is marked as a pseudogene. This CDR3 is 14 amino acids long. The CDR3 DNA follows: TGTGCCAGCAGCAAAGAATTAGGGGGCACTGAAGCTTTCTTT. Amino acids: CASSKELGGTEAFF.

There are a few counts of this clone. This rearrangement joins TRBV5-4 to TRBJ2-5; 8 nucleotides line up with TRBD1. This CDR3 contains 15 residues. The V segment lost 0 bases and the J segment 2 bases; nucleotides outside the gene matches: 3. Germline CDR1 reads SGHNT; CDR2 reads YYREEE (reference sequence). The CDR3 region is CASSLEGDRQETQYF. In DNA form, the CDR3 reads TGTGCCAGCAGCTTGGAGGGGGACAGGCAAGAGACCCAGTACTTC.

The V and J genes are TRBV4-1 and TRBJ2-5; TRBD1 matches at 9 bases. Germline V lookup: CDR1 MGHRA, CDR2 YSYEKL. This CDR3 spans 14 amino acids. The J segment lost 3 bases and the V segment lost 4 bases, leaving 3 bases of the junction unmatched. CDR3 protein: CASSPTGGEETQYF. For the CDR3, the DNA is TGCGCCAGCAGCCCGACAGGGGGAGAAGAGACCCAGTACTTC.

This sequence joins TRBV2 and TRBJ2-5; weak D call: TRBD1 (5 bases). Germline values: CDR1 SNHLY, CDR2 FYNNEI. This CDR3 is 13 amino acids long. With 6 bases removed from V and 4 bases from J, the gap between germline ends came to 12 bases. The DNA of the CDR3 is TGTGCCAGCAGCCCCAGGGTCACAGAGACCCAGTACTTC. Translation: CASSPRVTETQYF.

A few counts support this clone. This chain joins TRBV30 and TRBJ1-1; D is perhaps TRBD1 (5 bases). The ends were cut back, 4 bases at V and 1 base at J, with 13 bases in the middle. This CDR3 has 14 amino acids. Per the germline V gene, CDR1 is GTSNPN and CDR2 is SVGIG (reference sequence). The DNA of the CDR3 is TGTGCCTGGAAGCCAGGGAGGCGGAACACTGAAGCTTTCTTT. Residues: CAWKPGRRNTEAFF.

The chain joins TRBV5-1 to TRBJ2-1; a possible D gene is TRBD1 (6 bases). V was trimmed by 2 bases and J by 4 bases, leaving 13 bases between them. Germline lookup yields CDR1 SGHRS and CDR2 YFSETQ. The CDR3 contains 15 residues. CDR3 amino acids: CASSLTGTLYNEQFF. In DNA form, the CDR3 reads TGCGCCAGCAGCTTAACCGGGACACTTTACAATGAGCAGTTCTTC.

Details on this clone: Other DNA variants within this sample encode the same CDR3. The gene calls are TRBV24-1 and TRBJ2-2; TRBD2 aligns across 8 bases. CDR3 length equals 13 residues. Germline V gene lookup returns CDR1 KGHDR and CDR2 SFDVKD. V lost 8 bases to trimming and J lost 7 bases; unmatched junction nucleotides: 5. This CDR3 reads CATKAGVGGELFF. DNA of the CDR3: TGTGCCACCAAAGCGGGAGTTGGCGGGGAGCTGTTTTTT.